This entry describes one T cell receptor beta chain. The antigen is unknown. This specimen belongs to a study of blood T cells in healthy people across ages. A second PCR, run for about 7 to 12 cycles, used a sample-barcoded 5' primer plus a J-beta primer mix. A 12-random-nucleotide template-switch adaptor tagged each cDNA molecule. Each CDR3 protein gets one entry after TCRdb re-called the 5' RACE reads with MiXCR. Of about 770,000 distinct CDR3 sequences listed, around 43% were seen once; the top ten hold about a fifth. General observations from the study: Diversity of TCR beta correlated strongly with naive T cell percentage.

Material for sequencing was blood. This receptor was taken from a man between 60 and 75 years old in good health.

CDR3 residues: CASSYEGRSVTEAFF. In DNA, the CDR3 is TGTGCCAGCAGCTACGAGGGCCGTTCGGTTACTGAAGCTTTCTTT. The chain links TRBV12-3 or TRBV12-4 to TRBJ1-1; D gene uncertain. The CDR3 runs 15 residues. V was clipped by 6 bases and J by 5 bases, with 19 bases between them.